This T cell receptor beta chain was sequenced during a study of blood T cell repertoires in COVID-19. Study at large: Acute-phase and convalescent COVID-19 samples originated in the United States, Italy and Spain.

Generated by immunoSEQ multiplex PCR, the TCRdb table keeps only in-frame clones and is missing some. The table shows about 380,000 clones, with 88% occurring only once. Participant reports of clinical history set cohort assignment. Germline CDR1 is SGHDT and CDR2 is YYEEEE. V was clipped by 9 bases and J by 3 bases; unmatched bases: 15. This CDR3 spans 15 amino acids. The clonotype was recovered from a woman aged 18-29 years who had recovered from COVID-19. The sample was PBMCs or T cells enriched from blood (not recorded which). The chain carries TRBV5-6 and TRBJ2-7; 7 bases map to TRBD1. This chain's CDR3 is CATGQARGVNYEQYF. For the CDR3, the DNA is TGTGCCACCGGACAGGCTCGAGGGGTCAACTACGAGCAGTACTTC.